What follows are 12 T cell receptor beta chains derived from one specimen sequenced in a study of Tregs in tolerant kidney transplant recipients. Produced via immunoSEQ multiplex PCR; TCRdb's table is partial and in-frame only. The sample consists of fewer than 45,000 clones, nearly 97% of them appearing once. These receptors lack a known antigen. The material sequenced was Tregs from blood cultured with allogeneic cells. These receptors were taken from a human donor in good health.

This sequence joins TRBV7-7 and TRBJ2-2; D possibly corresponds to TRBD2 (6 bases). This CDR3 contains 15 residues. V was pared by 1 base and J by 0 bases, with 6 bases between. Germline CDR1 is SSHAT and CDR2 is FNYEAQ (reference sequence). CDR3 sequence reads: CASSLGLANTGELFF. In nucleotides, the CDR3 is TGTGCCAGCAGCTTAGGACTAGCGAACACCGGGGAGCTGTTTTTT.

The chain is built from TRBV10-1 and TRBJ1-3; the match to TRBD1 covers 7 bases. The CDR3 loop spans 16 amino acids. The J segment lost 6 bases and the V segment lost 6 bases, leaving 14 bases of the junction unmatched. Germline CDR1 and CDR2: WNHNN and SYGVQD (reference sequence). The CDR3: CASRVTTGTALNTIYF. Written as DNA, the CDR3 is TGCGCCAGCAGAGTTACTACCGGGACAGCTCTAAACACCATATATTTT.

This clone was picked up one time. The chain joins TRBV19 to TRBJ2-3; tentative D call: TRBD1 (5 bases). V dropped 7 bases and J dropped 0 bases, with 14 bases sitting between them. Germline lookup yields CDR1 LNHDA and CDR2 SQIVND (reference sequence). The CDR3 is 15 residues long. The CDR3 spells CASKTVTLSTDTQYF. CDR3 nucleotides: TGTGCCAGTAAGACAGTGACACTCAGCACAGATACGCAGTATTTT.

The rearrangement joins TRBV5-8 to TRBJ2-3; 8 nucleotides match TRBD2. This CDR3 is 14 amino acids long. V lost 0 bases to trimming and J lost 3 bases; unmatched junction nucleotides: 0. Germline CDR1 and CDR2: SGHTS and YDEGEE. CDR3 sequence (DNA): TGTGCCAGCAGCTTGGGACTAGCGACAGATACGCAGTATTTT. Residues: CASSLGLATDTQYF.

This sequence joins TRBV11-3 and TRBJ2-1; 15 bases map to TRBD2. The CDR3 runs 17 residues. CDR1 is SGHNT, CDR2 YENEEA, per germline. After removal of 4 bases from V and 4 bases from J, the junction contained 5 bases not matched to a gene. The CDR3 bases are TGTGCCAGCAGCTCCGGACTAGCGGGGGGGAAATACAATGAGCAGTTCTTC. Translating gives CASSSGLAGGKYNEQFF.

The chain carries TRBV4-2 and TRBJ1-1; 10 nucleotides agree with TRBD1. Germline V gives CDR1 LGHNA, CDR2 YNFKEQ. The CDR3 extends over 15 amino acids. Germline trimming cut 3 bases from V and 5 bases from J; bases unmatched to any gene: 6. CDR3 bases: TGTGCCAGCAGCCAGGTCGGACAGGGGGGTACTGAAGCTTTCTTT. It is translated as CASSQVGQGGTEAFF.

V gene TRBV7-9 combines with J gene TRBJ2-7; 7 bases fit TRBD2. This CDR3 region has 14 residues. J gave up 2 bases and V 4 bases, and 5 bases lay outside the gene matches. Germline CDR1 and CDR2: SEHNR and FQNEAQ (reference sequence). The CDR3 DNA sequence: TGTGCCAGCAGCTCCCCGACTAGCACCTACGAGCAGTACTTC. This codes for CASSSPTSTYEQYF.

CDR3 loop: CASSIPGTREGELFF. The CDR3 region has the DNA TGCGCCAGCAGCATCCCCGGGACTCGAGAAGGGGAGCTGTTTTTT. V and J are TRBV4-1 and TRBJ2-2; tentative D call: TRBD2 (6 bases). Germline CDR1 reads MGHRA; CDR2 reads YSYEKL. Trimming took 5 bases from V and 8 from J, leaving 18 bases between them. The CDR3 has 15 residues.

This clone has just one count. The CDR3 here is CASSGSGTGETQYF. CDR3 sequence (DNA): TGCGCCAGCAGTGGTAGCGGGACAGGGGAGACCCAGTACTTC. This chain connects TRBV5-1 to TRBJ2-5; D is possibly TRBD1 (9 bases). This CDR3 comprises 14 residues. Germline V gene sequence: CDR1 SGHRS, CDR2 YFSETQ. V dropped 5 bases and J dropped 5 bases, with 16 bases sitting between them.

The chain recombines TRBV18 with TRBJ2-3; D may be TRBD2 (6 bases). The germline V and J ends were trimmed by 2 bases and 6 bases, with 15 bases remaining between them. This CDR3 region has 15 residues. The germline V gene has CDR1 KGHSH and CDR2 LQKENI. The CDR3 nucleotides are TGTGCCAGCTCACCAATTCCGATTAGCGGTGATACGCAGTATTTT. Residues: CASSPIPISGDTQYF.

The rearrangement uses TRBV2 and TRBJ2-7; D possibly corresponds to TRBD1 (5 bases). V was trimmed by 6 bases and J by 4 bases, leaving 16 bases between them. Per the germline V gene, CDR1 is SNHLY and CDR2 is FYNNEI. The CDR3 has 14 residues. The CDR3 bases are TGTGCCAGCAGCTCCGGTAGGGGAACATACGAGCAGTACTTC. Encoded protein: CASSSGRGTYEQYF.

The chain combines TRBV27 with TRBJ2-3, with 8 bases matching TRBD1. Trimming at V came to 6 bases and at J to 5 bases, leaving 10 bases not matched to a gene. Germline V CDR1 and CDR2: MNHEY, SMNVEV (reference sequence). This CDR3 has 15 amino acids. The DNA of the CDR3 is TGTGCCAGCAGCCTCCGGGACAGGAGACAAGATACGCAGTATTTT. Its protein product is CASSLRDRRQDTQYF.